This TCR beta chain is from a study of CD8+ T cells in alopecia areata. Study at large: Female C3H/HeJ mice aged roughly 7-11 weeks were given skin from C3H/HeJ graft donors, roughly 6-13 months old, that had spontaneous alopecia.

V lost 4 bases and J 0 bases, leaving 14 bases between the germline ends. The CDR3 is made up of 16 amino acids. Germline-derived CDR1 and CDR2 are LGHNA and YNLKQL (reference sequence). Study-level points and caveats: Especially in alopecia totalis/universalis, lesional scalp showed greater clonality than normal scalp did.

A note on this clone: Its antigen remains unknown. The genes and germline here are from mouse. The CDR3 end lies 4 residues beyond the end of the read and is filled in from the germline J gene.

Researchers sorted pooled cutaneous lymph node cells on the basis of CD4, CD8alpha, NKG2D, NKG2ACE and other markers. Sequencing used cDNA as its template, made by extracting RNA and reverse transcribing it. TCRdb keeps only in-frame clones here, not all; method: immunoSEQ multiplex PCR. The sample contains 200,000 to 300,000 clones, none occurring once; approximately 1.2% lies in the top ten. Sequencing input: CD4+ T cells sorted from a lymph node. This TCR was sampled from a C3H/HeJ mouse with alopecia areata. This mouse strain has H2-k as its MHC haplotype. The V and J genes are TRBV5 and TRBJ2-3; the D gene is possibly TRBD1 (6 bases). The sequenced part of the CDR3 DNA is TGTGCCAGCAGCCTCCGGGACACCCCTAGTGCAGAA. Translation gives CASSLRDTPSAE. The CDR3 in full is CASSLRDTPSAETLYF.